Listed below are T cell receptor beta chains from one sample, sequenced in a study of cytomegalovirus exposure and HLA in healthy donors. Only in-frame clones appear in the TCRdb table, and some are missing; sequencing was by immunoSEQ multiplex PCR. The sample lists roughly 150,000 clones; roughly 82% were seen once. Specimen: PBMCs. The receptors here all came from a woman aged 50 to 60 in good health and CMV-seropositive. The CDR3 runs from the conserved cysteine through the conserved F or W. D genes are given only for firm matches. Clone size is shown for a subset of rows, as once, few, many or a class of expanded clone.

V gene,J gene,D gene,clone size,CDR3 DNA,CDR3 protein
TRBV27,TRBJ2-7,.,.,TGTGCCAGCAGCCGGAGACCCGGACAGTACACTACCTACGAGCAGTACTTC,CASSRRPGQYTTYEQYF
TRBV5-1,TRBJ2-1,TRBD2,.,TGCGCCAGCAGCTTGGCGGGGGGGGGCCATGAGCAGTTCTTC,CASSLAGGGHEQFF
TRBV18,TRBJ2-6,TRBD1,.,TGTGCCAGCTCACTACAAATGACAGGGCGAGTCTCTGGGGCCAACGTCCTGACTTTC,CASSLQMTGRVSGANVLTF
TRBV7-9,TRBJ2-1,TRBD1,.,TGTGCCAGCAGCCCCAGGACAGGAGCCAATGAGCAGTTCTTC,CASSPRTGANEQFF
TRBV1,TRBJ2-3,.,once,TGCACCAGCAGCCACTTAGATACGCAGTATTTT,CTSSHLDTQYF
TRBV7-9,TRBJ1-4,TRBD1,.,TGTGCCAGCAGCCAAAATAGACAGGGGCCTAATGAAAAACTGTTTTTT,CASSQNRQGPNEKLFF
TRBV29-1,TRBJ1-2,.,.,TGCAGCGTTGAAGCACAGGGCATCGGTGGCTACACCTTC,CSVEAQGIGGYTF
TRBV7-8,TRBJ2-2,TRBD2,.,TGTGCCAGCATCCCCGCGGGGGGCCTGAACACCGGGGAGCTGTTTTTT,CASIPAGGLNTGELFF
TRBV7-3,TRBJ2-3,TRBD2,.,TGTGCCAGCAGCTCAGGCGGGGGGGCCTATGATACGCAGTATTTT,CASSSGGGAYDTQYF
TRBV7-9,TRBJ1-4,TRBD1,few,TGTGCCAGCAGCCCCTGGACAGGGGGCGATGAAAAACTGTTTTTT,CASSPWTGGDEKLFF
TRBV2,TRBJ1-3,.,.,TGTGCCAGCATACGTTACCCTAGCTCTGGAAACACCATATATTTT,CASIRYPSSGNTIYF
TRBV13,TRBJ2-7,.,few,TGTGCCAGCAGCTTTGGCAGGGGTTACGAGCAGTACTTC,CASSFGRGYEQYF
TRBV29-1,TRBJ1-1,.,.,TGCAGCGCCGTGTACAGGGACGTCCCCATGAACACTGAAGCTTTCTTT,CSAVYRDVPMNTEAFF
TRBV27,TRBJ1-2,TRBD1,.,TGTGCCAGGAGTTTAAGGGACAGTATCTATGGCTACACCTTC,CARSLRDSIYGYTF
TRBV2,TRBJ2-3,.,few,TGTGCCAGCAGTGGGTACCGGGACACAGATACGCAGTATTTT,CASSGYRDTDTQYF
TRBV21-1,TRBJ2-3,.,.,TGTGCCAGCACTGGCGGGACTAGCGGGATTAGCACAGATACGCAGTATTTT,CASTGGTSGISTDTQYF
TRBV27,TRBJ2-7,.,.,TGTGCCAGCAGTTTATCAACTGTGCGGGAGCAGTACTTC,CASSLSTVREQYF
TRBV13,TRBJ2-2,.,.,TGTGCCAGCAGCTTGTATAACCGCGACACCGGGGAGCTGTTTTTT,CASSLYNRDTGELFF
TRBV2,TRBJ1-4,.,few,TGTGCCAGCATGGGGCAGATAAATGAAAAACTGTTTTTT,CASMGQINEKLFF
TRBV7-7,TRBJ2-3,.,.,TGTGCTAGCAGCCCACAGGGTACAACAGATACGCAGTATTTT,CASSPQGTTDTQYF
TRBV7-2,TRBJ1-5,.,.,TGTGCCAGCAGCTTAACGGGACGACAGGTTAGCAATCAGCCCCAGCATTTT,CASSLTGRQVSNQPQHF
TRBV2,TRBJ1-1,.,.,TGTGCCAGCAGCCTTGGGGGAGGGGACACTGAAGCTTTCTTT,CASSLGGGDTEAFF
TRBV10-1,TRBJ2-2,TRBD1,.,TGCGCCAGCAGTGAGGGAAAAGTAACGGACAGGCCGAACACCGGGGAGCTGTTTTTT,CASSEGKVTDRPNTGELFF
TRBV5-4,TRBJ1-1,.,.,TGTGCCAGCAGCTTGACAGCGAACACTGAAGCTTTCTTT,CASSLTANTEAFF
TRBV6-1,TRBJ1-6,.,few,TGTGCCAGCAGTGAAGAGGGGAGGGCCGACAGTTATAATTCACCCCTCCACTTT,CASSEEGRADSYNSPLHF
TRBV10-1,TRBJ2-3,TRBD1,.,TGCGCCAGCAGTGGGGGACAGGGAGCAGATACGCAGTATTTT,CASSGGQGADTQYF
TRBV7-9,TRBJ2-3,.,.,TGTGCCAGCAGCTTAGGTCCCGGACTCACAGATACGCAGTATTTT,CASSLGPGLTDTQYF
TRBV6-1,TRBJ1-1,TRBD1,.,TGTGCCAGCAGTCTGACAGGGGGTAACACTGAAGCTTTCTTT,CASSLTGGNTEAFF
TRBV5-1,TRBJ2-7,.,.,TGCGCCAGCAGCTTGGGGGTGGAGGGATTCGAGCAGTACTTC,CASSLGVEGFEQYF
TRBV2,TRBJ1-5,TRBD1,.,TGTGCCAGCAGTCGGGACAGGGGCAATCAGCCCCAGCATTTT,CASSRDRGNQPQHF
TRBV5-5,TRBJ2-7,.,.,TGTGCCAGCAGCTTTTCAGGTCTCTCCTACGAGCAGTACTTC,CASSFSGLSYEQYF
TRBV7-2,TRBJ2-3,TRBD2,.,TGTGCCAGCAGCCCAAGGACTAGCGGCACAGATACGCAGTATTTT,CASSPRTSGTDTQYF
TRBV10-3,TRBJ1-5,TRBD1,.,TGTGCCATCAGTGAGAGACAGGGAGGCCAGCCCCAGCATTTT,CAISERQGGQPQHF
TRBV2,TRBJ1-1,.,.,TGTGCCAGCAGTGGCGGGACGGAGAACACTGAAGCTTTCTTT,CASSGGTENTEAFF
TRBV2,TRBJ2-1,TRBD2,.,TGTGCCAGCAGACAGCGGGGGGCGCACAATGAGCAGTTCTTC,CASRQRGAHNEQFF
TRBV18,TRBJ1-1,.,.,TGTGCCAGCTCTCAGACGACAGGACTCACTGAAGCTTTCTTT,CASSQTTGLTEAFF
TRBV30,TRBJ1-1,.,few,TGTGCCTGGAGTGTACGGGGGAGGGCAAGAAACACTGAAGCTTTCTTT,CAWSVRGRARNTEAFF
TRBV6-1,TRBJ1-6,TRBD1,.,TGTGCCAGCAGTACCCTGGACAGGGGGAATTCACCCCTCCACTTT,CASSTLDRGNSPLHF
TRBV5-8,TRBJ2-7,.,.,TGTGCCAGCAGCTTGTTAGCGCCTACAGACGGCGAGCAGTACTTC,CASSLLAPTDGEQYF
TRBV12-5,TRBJ2-1,.,.,TGTGCTAGTGGTTTGGGGGCAGGCACCTACAATGAGCAGTTCTTC,CASGLGAGTYNEQFF
TRBV7-9,TRBJ2-1,.,once,TGTGCCAGCAGCTTACCGCTAGTGGGTACTGAGCAGTTCTTC,CASSLPLVGTEQFF